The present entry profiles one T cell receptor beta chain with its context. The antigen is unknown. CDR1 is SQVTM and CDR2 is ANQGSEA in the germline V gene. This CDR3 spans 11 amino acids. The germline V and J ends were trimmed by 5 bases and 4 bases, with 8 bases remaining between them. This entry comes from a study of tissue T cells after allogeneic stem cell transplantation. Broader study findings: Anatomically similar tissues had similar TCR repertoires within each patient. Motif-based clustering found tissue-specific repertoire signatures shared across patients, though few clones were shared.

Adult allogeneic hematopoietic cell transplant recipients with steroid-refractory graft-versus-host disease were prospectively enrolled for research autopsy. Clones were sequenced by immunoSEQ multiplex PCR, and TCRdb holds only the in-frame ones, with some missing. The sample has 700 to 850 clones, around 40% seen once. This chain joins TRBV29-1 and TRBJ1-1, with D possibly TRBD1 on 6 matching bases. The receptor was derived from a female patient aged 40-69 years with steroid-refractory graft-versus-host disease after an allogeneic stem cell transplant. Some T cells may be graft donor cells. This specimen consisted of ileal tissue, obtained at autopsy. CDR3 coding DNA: TGCAGCGTTAGGGGGGGCACTGAAGCTTTCTTT. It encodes CSVRGGTEAFF. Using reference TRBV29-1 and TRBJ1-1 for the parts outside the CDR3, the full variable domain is SAVISQKPSRDICQRGTSLTIQCQVDSQVTMMFWYRQQPGQSLTLIATANQGSEATYESGFVIDKFPISRPNLTFSTLTVSNMSPEDSSIYLCSVRGGTEAFFGQGTRLTVV.